This T cell receptor beta chain was recorded in a study of T cells after yellow fever vaccination. Overall study results and limits: Clones from primary vaccination mostly reappeared after the booster (96% CD4, less than 90% CD8).

This clonotype was seen more than once but under ten times. What it binds is unknown. Germline trimming cut 5 bases from V and 2 bases from J; bases unmatched to any gene: 7. This CDR3 has 15 residues. Germline V lookup: CDR1 PRHDT, CDR2 FYEKMQ (reference sequence). TCRdb re-derived calls from the 5' RACE reads in MiXCR, one entry per CDR3 protein. The sample yields about 110,000 distinct CDR3 sequences, 7.5% to 9.5% seen once. J is TRBJ2-7 and V is TRBV13, with 9 bases aligning to TRBD1. Sequenced material: CD8+ T cells sorted from PBMCs, taken 45 days after the yellow fever booster vaccination. The source of this sequence is a man between 25 and 39 years old who received the YFV17D yellow fever vaccine. Here the CDR3 DNA reads TGTGCCAGCAGCCTTTCCGGGGACAGGGCCTACGAGCAGTACTTC. Protein sequence: CASSLSGDRAYEQYF.